A single sample is the source of the 27 T cell receptor beta chains below, sequenced in a study of cytomegalovirus exposure and HLA in healthy donors. PCR used 60 Vbeta primers and 13 Jbeta primers. Some clones are missing from TCRdb's copy, which holds only in-frame ones; the method was immunoSEQ multiplex PCR. The table shows fewer than 120,000 clones, with approximately 80% occurring only once. The sequencing input was PBMCs. Receptor source: a man aged 25-45 years in good health and CMV-seropositive.

V is TRBV19 and J is TRBJ1-1; D might be TRBD1 (5 bases). In germline, CDR1 is LNHDA, CDR2 SQIVND (reference sequence). The CDR3 extends over 15 amino acids. The germline V and J ends were trimmed by 2 bases and 4 bases, with 14 bases remaining between them. This CDR3 reads CASSISRGGATEAFF. The CDR3 coding sequence is TGTGCCAGTAGTATATCCCGCGGGGGTGCCACTGAAGCTTTCTTT.

The rearrangement links TRBV10-2 to TRBJ1-2, with 12 bases that match TRBD1. V trimming: 2 bases; J trimming: 4 bases; junction bases outside the gene matches: 2. There are 15 residues in the CDR3. Germline lookup yields CDR1 WSHSY and CDR2 SAAADI. CDR3 sequence: CASSETGQGAYGYTF. The CDR3 DNA reads as TGCGCCAGCAGTGAGACGGGACAGGGGGCCTATGGCTACACCTTC.

The chain uses TRBV11-2 and TRBJ2-2; no clear D. Germline V gene data show CDR1 as SGHAT and CDR2 as FQNNGV. The CDR3 consists of 16 residues. The germline V and J ends were trimmed by 2 bases and 7 bases, with 17 bases remaining between them. The CDR3 sequence: CASSLYSPASNGELFF. The CDR3 DNA follows: TGTGCCAGCAGCTTATATTCGCCCGCGTCCAACGGGGAGCTGTTTTTT.

This clone was counted between two and nine times. CDR3 region: CASSLMGRSNQPQHF. The CDR3 DNA sequence: TGTGCCAGCAGCCTCATGGGGAGGAGCAATCAGCCCCAGCATTTT. The chain has TRBV7-2 and TRBJ1-5; D call uncertain. V lost 5 bases and J 1 base, leaving 12 bases between the germline ends. Germline loops: CDR1 SGHTA, CDR2 FQGNSA. The CDR3 has 15 residues.

The chain joins TRBV5-1 to TRBJ2-2, with D possibly TRBD1 on 6 matching bases. There are 15 residues in the CDR3. Germline V lookup: CDR1 SGHRS, CDR2 YFSETQ. The V end was cut by 4 bases, the J end by 6 bases, with 16 bases between. CDR3 residues: CASSPRTDRSGELFF. The CDR3 coding sequence is TGCGCCAGCAGCCCACGGACAGATAGGTCCGGGGAGCTGTTTTTT. Filled out from reference TRBV5-1 and TRBJ2-2, the complete variable domain reads KAGVTQTPRYLIKTRGQQVTLSCSPISGHRSVSWYQQTPGQGLQFLFEYFSETQRNKGNFPGRFSGRQFSNSRSEMNVSTLELGDSALYLCASSPRTDRSGELFFGEGSRLTVL.

This sequence joins TRBV11-3 and TRBJ2-7; 9 bases are shared with TRBD2. CDR3 length equals 15 residues. The V gene's germline CDR1 is SGHNT and CDR2 YENEEA. V lost 5 bases, J lost 1 base, and 6 bases stayed unmatched. This CDR3 reads CASSKGTSGSYEQYF. The CDR3 DNA sequence: TGTGCCAGCAGCAAGGGAACTAGCGGGTCCTACGAGCAGTACTTC.

The rearrangement joins TRBV6-5 to TRBJ2-7, with D perhaps TRBD1 (6 bases). Trimming removed 2 bases from V and 5 bases from J, with 10 bases in between. The V gene's germline CDR1 is MNHEY and CDR2 SVGAGI. This CDR3 is 13 amino acids long. The CDR3 loop is CASSYVGAHEQYF. CDR3 DNA sequence: TGTGCCAGCAGTTACGTGGGGGCTCACGAGCAGTACTTC.

The chain employs TRBV25-1 and TRBJ2-3; 8 bases line up with TRBD2. This CDR3 region has 14 residues. Germline trimming cut 3 bases from V and 6 bases from J; bases unmatched to any gene: 5. Germline CDR1 is MGHDK and CDR2 is SYGVNS. The CDR3 is CASSDSSGGDTQYF. As DNA, the CDR3 is TGTGCCAGCAGTGATTCGAGCGGGGGTGATACGCAGTATTTT.

The chain employs TRBV18 and TRBJ1-5; a possible D gene is TRBD1 (6 bases). The V gene's germline CDR1 is KGHSH and CDR2 LQKENI. Trimming left V 4 bases short and J 7 bases short, with 14 bases between. This CDR3 has 14 amino acids. The CDR3 spells CASSLQGRGQPQHF. Written as DNA, the CDR3 is TGTGCCAGCTCACTACAGGGTAGAGGACAGCCCCAGCATTTT.

The chain recombines TRBV29-1 with TRBJ1-1; D is ambiguous. Trimming took off 0 bases at V and 0 bases at J, with 8 bases between the two ends. Germline CDR1 reads SQVTM; CDR2 reads ANQGSEA. The CDR3 covers 14 residues. The CDR3 loop is CSVEDPRLNTEAFF. The DNA of the CDR3 is TGCAGCGTTGAAGATCCCCGTTTGAACACTGAAGCTTTCTTT.

The CDR3 is CASSWPSGGAADTQYF. DNA for the CDR3: TGTGCCAGCAGTTGGCCTAGCGGGGGGGCCGCAGATACGCAGTATTTT. The chain joins TRBV6-5 to TRBJ2-3, with 12 bases aligning to TRBD2. The V gene end was trimmed by 4 bases and the J gene end by 4 bases; junction bases not matched to a gene: 6. Germline V gene data show CDR1 as MNHEY and CDR2 as SVGAGI. The CDR3 is 16 amino acids.

This clone was seen a handful of times. The CDR3 is CASSYMVGEETQYF. In nucleotides, the CDR3 is TGTGCCAGTAGTTACATGGTCGGGGAAGAGACCCAGTACTTC. This rearrangement joins TRBV19 to TRBJ2-5; a possible D gene is TRBD2 (5 bases). V was clipped by 5 bases and J by 3 bases, with 13 bases between them. The CDR3 spans 14 residues. CDR1 is LNHDA, CDR2 SQIVND, per germline (reference sequence). The complete variable domain, with remaining parts taken from reference TRBV19 and TRBJ2-5, reads DGGITQSPKYLFRKEGQNVTLSCEQNLNHDAMYWYRQDPGQGLRLIYYSQIVNDFQKGDIAEGYSVSREKKESFPLTVTSAQKNPTAFYLCASSYMVGEETQYFGPGTRLLVL.

This clone was detected only a few times. The rearrangement joins TRBV18 to TRBJ1-1; 9 nucleotides align to TRBD1. With 4 bases clipped from V and 4 bases from J, the junction kept 4 bases outside the gene matches. The CDR3 covers 14 residues. Germline CDR1 reads KGHSH; CDR2 reads LQKENI. The CDR3: CASSRDRVGTEAFF. The CDR3 DNA reads TGTGCCAGCTCACGGGACAGGGTGGGCACTGAAGCTTTCTTT.

Points on this clone: An end of the junction does not agree with germline; a read error may underlie this. This chain connects TRBV25-1 to TRBJ2-2; tentative D call: TRBD1 (7 bases). This CDR3 is 17 amino acids long. Germline V gene sequence: CDR1 MGHDK, CDR2 SYGVNS. The CDR3 region has the DNA TGTGCCAGCAGTGAAATCGCCCAGGGGGGCGATGCCGGGGAGCCGTTTTTT. It translates to CASSEIAQGGDAGEPFF. The full variable domain, rest sourced from reference TRBV25-1 and TRBJ2-2, is EADIYQTPRYLVIGTGKKITLECSQTMGHDKMYWYQQDPGMELHLIHYSYGVNSTEKGDLSSESTVSRIRTEHFPLTLESARPSHTSQYLCASSEIAQGGDAGEPFFGEGSRLTVL.

This clone came up once. V is TRBV6-5 and J is TRBJ2-5; TRBD1 matches 9 bases. The J call may be incorrect, as the DNA end agrees better with TRBJ2-7. Germline lookup yields CDR1 MNHEY and CDR2 SVGAGI. The CDR3 is 14 amino acids. CDR3 bases: TGTGCCGGGGGGACAGGGACTTGGGGGTACGAGCAGTACTTC. The encoded protein is CAGGTGTWGYEQYF.

The chain couples TRBV4-2 to TRBJ2-6; possible D gene TRBD2, 6 bases. This CDR3 is built from 17 residues. CDR1 and CDR2 from the germline V gene are LGHNA and YNFKEQ. Deletions cut 5 bases from V and 0 bases from J, with 14 bases between. The CDR3 spells CASSSSLASSGANVLTF. The CDR3 DNA reads TGTGCCAGCAGCTCGTCCCTAGCGAGCTCTGGGGCCAACGTCCTGACTTTC.

In this sample, this clone turned up once. The chain recombines TRBV9 with TRBJ2-1, with D perhaps TRBD1 (5 bases). Germline V gene lookup returns CDR1 SGDLS and CDR2 YYNGEE. This CDR3 region has 14 residues. V was cut by 0 bases and J by 8 bases, with 12 bases left in between. CDR3 in amino acids: CASSVATGWDEQFF. The CDR3 DNA reads as TGTGCCAGCAGCGTAGCTACAGGATGGGATGAGCAGTTCTTC. Supplemented by reference TRBV9 and TRBJ2-1, the full variable domain reads DSGVTQTPKHLITATGQRVTLRCSPRSGDLSVYWYQQSLDQGLQFLIQYYNGEERAKGNILERFSAQQFPDLHSELNLSSLELGDSALYFCASSVATGWDEQFFGPGTRLTVL.

The chain recombines TRBV18 with TRBJ2-2; possible D gene TRBD2, 5 bases. Trimming cost V 5 bases and J 4 bases, with 8 bases left between them. CDR1 is KGHSH and CDR2 is LQKENI in the germline V gene. The CDR3 is 13 residues long. CDR3 region: CASSREFTGELFF. In nucleotides, the CDR3 is TGTGCCAGCTCAAGGGAGTTCACCGGGGAGCTGTTTTTT.

The rearrangement joins TRBV6-6 to TRBJ2-2, with TRBD1 identical over 10 bases. Looked up from germline, CDR1 is MNHNY and CDR2 is SVGAGI (reference sequence). The V segment lost 6 bases and the J segment 4 bases; nucleotides outside the gene matches: 8. There are 16 residues in the CDR3. The CDR3 is CASSSTGGRSTGELFF. The CDR3 nucleotides are TGTGCCAGCAGCTCGACAGGGGGCCGGAGCACCGGGGAGCTGTTTTTT.

CDR3 sequence: CASSVARGNQPQHF. CDR3 nucleotides: TGTGCCAGCAGCGTAGCCAGGGGCAATCAGCCCCAGCATTTT. The chain joins TRBV9 to TRBJ1-5; maybe TRBD1 (5 bases). With 0 bases removed from V and 2 bases from J, the gap between germline ends came to 6 bases. CDR1 is SGDLS, CDR2 YYNGEE, per germline. This CDR3 has 14 amino acids. Full variable domain (rest looked up from reference TRBV9 and TRBJ1-5): DSGVTQTPKHLITATGQRVTLRCSPRSGDLSVYWYQQSLDQGLQFLIQYYNGEERAKGNILERFSAQQFPDLHSELNLSSLELGDSALYFCASSVARGNQPQHFGDGTRLSIL.

Comment on this clone: Other DNA variants within this sample encode the same CDR3. V gene TRBV6-5 combines with J gene TRBJ1-1; a weak D match, TRBD1 (5 bases). V lost 2 bases and J 5 bases, leaving 9 bases between the germline ends. CDR3 size: 13 residues. Germline V CDR1 and CDR2: MNHEY, SVGAGI. This CDR3 is CASSYGRDTEAFF. The CDR3 nucleotides read TGTGCCAGCAGTTACGGCAGGGATACTGAAGCTTTCTTT.

This clone was counted only a few times. This chain uses TRBV14 with TRBJ1-3; D unresolved. Germline CDR1 SGHDN, CDR2 FVKESK. Deletions cut 0 bases from V and 3 bases from J, with 18 bases between. The CDR3 loop spans 18 amino acids. The CDR3 is CASSQDISWVEDGNTIYF. As DNA, the CDR3 is TGTGCCAGCAGCCAAGATATTAGCTGGGTGGAAGATGGAAACACCATATATTTT.

The rearrangement links TRBV30 to TRBJ1-2; the D is unclear. Trimming took off 1 base at V and 0 bases at J, with 6 bases between the two ends. There are 13 residues in the CDR3. Germline assignment: CDR1 GTSNPN and CDR2 SVGIG (reference sequence). The CDR3 nucleotides are TGTGCCTGGAGTGCAACACCTAACTATGGCTACACCTTC. Its translation: CAWSATPNYGYTF.

Regarding this clone: The same CDR3 can be traced to other DNA sequences in this sample. V gene TRBV7-2 combines with J gene TRBJ2-3; D is possibly TRBD2 (6 bases). The CDR3 contains 15 residues. Germline CDR1 SGHTA, CDR2 FQGNSA. V dropped 1 base and J dropped 0 bases, with 8 bases sitting between them. CDR3 sequence (DNA): TGTGCCAGCAGCTTAGTACGGGGGAGCACAGATACGCAGTATTTT. Translated: CASSLVRGSTDTQYF.

V is TRBV9 and J is TRBJ1-2; possible D gene TRBD1, 6 bases. The CDR3 consists of 14 residues. Germline V gives CDR1 SGDLS, CDR2 YYNGEE. Trimming pared 4 bases from V and 4 bases from J, leaving 14 bases between. The CDR3: CASSPPGQTYGYTF. In DNA form, the CDR3 reads TGTGCCAGCAGCCCACCTGGACAGACCTATGGCTACACCTTC. The full variable domain, rest sourced from reference TRBV9 and TRBJ1-2, is DSGVTQTPKHLITATGQRVTLRCSPRSGDLSVYWYQQSLDQGLQFLIQYYNGEERAKGNILERFSAQQFPDLHSELNLSSLELGDSALYFCASSPPGQTYGYTFGSGTRLTVV.

The CDR3 nucleotides read TGTGCCACCAGACAGGGGCGCACAGATACGCAGTATTTT. This translates into CATRQGRTDTQYF. This chain connects TRBV10-3 to TRBJ2-3; 8 bases map to TRBD1. With 10 bases clipped from V and 1 base from J, the junction kept 4 bases outside the gene matches. CDR1 is ENHRY and CDR2 is SYGVKD in the germline V gene. CDR3 length equals 13 residues.

This chain connects TRBV5-8 to TRBJ2-7, with D unresolved. This CDR3 is 11 amino acids long. Germline V gene sequence: CDR1 SGHTS, CDR2 YDEGEE. V lost 2 bases and J lost 5, with 5 bases in between. CDR3 sequence reads: CASSLFDEQYF. The CDR3 bases are TGTGCCAGCAGCTTATTCGACGAGCAGTACTTC.